These 5 T cell receptor beta chains were all obtained from the same sample, sequenced in a study of T cells in Graves' hyperthyroidism and ophthalmopathy. Amplification yielded TCR beta CDR3 regions, with RNA transcripts as the source. The HTBI primer set served for first-round RT-PCR of the TCR CDR3. TCRdb used MiXCR to reprocess the multiplex PCR reads, holding one entry per CDR3 protein. The sample includes hundreds of thousands of distinct CDR3 sequences, roughly 14% seen only once; the top ten take 13%. Sequencing was carried out using blood. The source is a man between 18 and 35 years old with Graves' ophthalmopathy.

The genes are TRBV7-8 and TRBJ2-6; D gene uncertain. This CDR3 is built from 16 residues. With 1 base removed from V and 0 bases from J, the gap between germline ends came to 7 bases. CDR1 SGHVS and CDR2 FQNEAQ come from the germline V gene. The CDR3 is CASSLVFPSGANVLTF. The CDR3 coding sequence is TGTGCCAGCAGCTTAGTTTTCCCCTCTGGGGCCAACGTCCTGACTTTC.

A few counts support this clonotype. The chain couples TRBV4-1 to TRBJ2-2; D is perhaps TRBD2 (5 bases). V lost 3 bases to trimming and J lost 0 bases, with 11 bases between them. The CDR3 extends over 16 amino acids. Germline V gene data show CDR1 as MGHRA and CDR2 as YSYEKL. CDR3 DNA: TGCGCCAGCAGCCACGGGGATCTCGCGAACACCGGGGAGCTGTTTTTT. The encoded protein is CASSHGDLANTGELFF.

This clonotype has ten or more counts. This rearrangement joins TRBV15 to TRBJ2-1, with D unclear. The CDR3 has 13 amino acids. V lost 5 bases and J lost 8, with 13 bases in between. Germline-derived CDR1 and CDR2 are LNHNV and YYDKDF (reference sequence). As DNA, the CDR3 is TGTGCCACCAGCTCGAACCATGGGTATGAGCAGTTCTTC. It codes for CATSSNHGYEQFF.

The table lists this clonotype with many counts. This chain uses TRBV29-1 with TRBJ2-5; D possibly matches TRBD1 or TRBD2 (6 bases each). With 5 bases removed from V and 4 bases from J, the gap between germline ends came to 14 bases. This CDR3 has 13 amino acids. Germline V gives CDR1 SQVTM, CDR2 ANQGSEA. Here the CDR3 reads CSVMWGAGETQYF. The CDR3 region has the DNA TGCAGCGTTATGTGGGGGGCTGGAGAGACCCAGTACTTC.

Ten or more counts support this clonotype. The chain uses TRBV7-2 and TRBJ2-3; no clear D. There are 13 residues in the CDR3. Germline CDR1 and CDR2: SGHTA and FQGNSA. V lost 4 bases to trimming and J lost 1 base, with 6 bases between them. The CDR3: CASSSYRTDTQYF. The CDR3, as DNA: TGTGCCAGCAGCTCGTACCGCACAGATACGCAGTATTTT. The entire variable domain, with the rest obtained from reference TRBV7-2 and TRBJ2-3, is as follows: GAGVSQSPSNKVTEKGKDVELRCDPISGHTALYWYRQSLGQGLEFLIYFQGNSAPDKSGLPSDRFSAERTGGSVSTLTIQRTQQEDSAVYLCASSSYRTDTQYFGPGTRLTVL.